Here is one T cell receptor beta chain with its context. The antigen remains unidentified. Using RNA transcripts as the source, TCR beta CDR3 regions were amplified. RT-PCR in the first round (using the HTBI primer set) targeted the TCR CDR3. TCRdb itself ran the multiplex PCR reads through MiXCR, one entry per CDR3 protein. The sample includes 500,000 or so distinct CDR3 sequences, over 15% of them seen just once. This CDR3 region has 18 residues. CDR1 LGHNA and CDR2 YNFKEQ come from the germline V gene. V dropped 2 bases and J dropped 6; count of bases not matched to a gene: 14. This sample was included in a study of T cells in Graves' hyperthyroidism and ophthalmopathy. Study as a whole: Peripheral blood draws took place at initial diagnosis, ahead of any treatment. Study-wide results and limits: Blood samples included most of the expanded thyroid clonotypes exceeding 0.001.

Fresh peripheral blood, around 9.3 ml of it, supplied the PBMCs. This sequence originates from a woman aged 18-29 years with Graves' ophthalmopathy. Sequencing input: blood. V usage is TRBV4-2 and J usage is TRBJ1-5; 9 positions match TRBD1. CDR3: CASSQKATPGQGRQPQHF. The DNA of the CDR3 is TGTGCCAGCAGCCAAAAGGCTACCCCGGGACAGGGACGTCAGCCCCAGCATTTT.